This entry features one TCR beta chain sequence. The entry originates in a study of blood T cell repertoires in COVID-19. About the study: COVID-19 samples collected from the United States, Italy and Spain covered acute and convalescent phases.

TCRdb's copy holds only in-frame clones and misses some; the assay was immunoSEQ multiplex PCR. The repertoire consists of about 83,000 clones, with around 84% occurring once and the leading ten covering about a fifth. The clonotype was recovered from a woman older than 75 in a cohort sampled during active or convalescent COVID-19. The sequenced sample was peripheral blood.

The CDR3 loop is CASSQGDRANTEAFF. CDR3 coding DNA: TGTGCCAGCAGCCAGGGGGACAGGGCGAACACTGAAGCTTTCTTT. The genes are TRBV3-1 (or the pseudogene TRBV3-2) and TRBJ1-1; 9 nucleotides agree with TRBD1. The V gene's germline CDR1 is LGHDT and CDR2 YNNKEL (reference sequence). The CDR3 is 15 residues long. J gave up 1 base and V 3 bases, and 3 bases lay outside the gene matches.